The present TCR beta chain was sequenced within a study of T cell changes during pregnancy in multiple sclerosis. The V and J ends lost 2 bases and 0 bases respectively, with 7 bases between them. The CDR3 has 14 residues. Per the germline V gene, CDR1 is MRHNA and CDR2 is SNTAGT. Libraries were prepared by immunoSEQ multiplex PCR; TCRdb keeps only in-frame clonotypes and omits some of them. The data show more than 50,000 clones, with more than 90% seen just once and roughly 1.2% held by the top ten. The chain joins TRBV6-4 to TRBJ1-1; D remains unclear. The sequences come from peripheral blood, collected after pregnancy. The clonotype originates from a female donor in good health, enrolled as a control in a pregnancy study. This CDR3 reads CASSDGGVNTEAFF. CDR3 nucleotide sequence: TGTGCCAGCAGTGACGGCGGAGTGAACACTGAAGCTTTCTTT.